This TCR beta chain was documented in a study of long-term antiretroviral therapy in people with HIV. Study as a whole: Initial samples were collected about a decade before the 2015 immediate-ART recommendation.

Samples were assayed with immunoSEQ v3.0 at survey level. Assay: immunoSEQ multiplex PCR; the TCRdb copy retains only in-frame clones and omits some. The sample yields 20,000 to 30,000 clones, approximately 86% seen once. V lost 7 bases, J lost 0 bases, and 9 bases lay in between. The CDR3 runs to 12 residues. From germline, CDR1 is SQVTM and CDR2 ANQGSEA. The gene calls are TRBV29-1 and TRBJ1-1, with D unresolved. The receptor's source is a woman in her 30s with HIV. The source was unsorted PBMCs, collected 1.9 years after starting antiretroviral therapy. CDR3 DNA sequence: TGCAGCGGCCAACACCTGAACACTGAAGCTTTCTTT. Protein product: CSGQHLNTEAFF. Complete variable domain (other parts from reference TRBV29-1 and TRBJ1-1): SAVISQKPSRDICQRGTSLTIQCQVDSQVTMMFWYRQQPGQSLTLIATANQGSEATYESGFVIDKFPISRPNLTFSTLTVSNMSPEDSSIYLCSGQHLNTEAFFGQGTRLTVV.